The present T cell receptor beta chain was sequenced within a study of cytomegalovirus exposure and HLA in healthy donors. The table came from immunoSEQ multiplex PCR; TCRdb's copy has only in-frame clones and leaves some out. This table holds about 21,000 clones, around 97% found once. Trimming removed 5 bases from V and 5 bases from J; junction bases left unmatched: 10. Germline values: CDR1 SEHNR, CDR2 FQNEAQ (reference sequence). There are 15 residues in the CDR3. About this clone: The antigen is undetermined.

Study-wide points: The classifier was said to identify cytomegalovirus status with high specificity and sensitivity. 150 to 200 TCR beta chains were listed as cytomegalovirus-associated. A subsequent analysis found that TCR clusters from the first cohort also tended to co-occur in the approximately 130 validation repertoires, with around 94% of cluster scores above 0.

The sequence came from a young man in good health and CMV-seropositive. Sequencing was done on a sample of PBMCs. V is TRBV7-9 and J is TRBJ1-2; TRBD1 matches at 8 bases. CDR3 in DNA: TGTGCCAGCAGCCCGCTGGACAGGGATGGGTATGGCTACACCTTC. Translated, it gives CASSPLDRDGYGYTF.